This is a list of T cell receptor beta chains from one sample in a study of shared T cell receptors in the human thymus. Sequencing was performed with immunoSEQ multiplex PCR; in TCRdb, only in-frame clones are kept and a portion is missing. The sample lists about 660,000 clones, around 87% occurring once. These data were also filed under a second study, of human thymus T cells.

Sequencing input: thymocytes. These receptor sequences come from a boy less than two years old with a congenital heart defect. Both conserved end residues are part of each CDR3. A D gene is named only where the DNA matches it firmly. Clone size is stated in some rows and not others, as once, few, many or a class when expanded.

v_gene: TRBV4-1; abundance: -; d_gene: -; j_gene: TRBJ1-5; CDR3nt: TGCGCCAGCAGCCAAGTTCATGTAGGGGACAATCAGCCCCAGCATTTT; CDR3aa: CASSQVHVGDNQPQHF
v_gene: TRBV7-2; abundance: -; d_gene: TRBD1; j_gene: TRBJ2-7; CDR3nt: TGTGCCAGCAGCTTAACCACAGGGGCCTACTACGAGCAGTACTTC; CDR3aa: CASSLTTGAYYEQYF
v_gene: TRBV6-1; abundance: -; d_gene: TRBD1; j_gene: TRBJ2-7; CDR3nt: TGTGCCAGCAGAGCCTACAGGGGCTCCTACGAGCAGTACTTC; CDR3aa: CASRAYRGSYEQYF
v_gene: TRBV18; abundance: -; d_gene: -; j_gene: TRBJ2-7; CDR3nt: TGTGCCAGCTCACCTTATACAGGTAAAGACGAGCAGTACTTC; CDR3aa: CASSPYTGKDEQYF
v_gene: TRBV11-2; abundance: -; d_gene: TRBD2; j_gene: TRBJ2-1; CDR3nt: TGTGCCAGCAGCTTTACCGAAGCGGGGGACCACCCTGTGAATGAGCAGTTCTTC; CDR3aa: CASSFTEAGDHPVNEQFF
v_gene: TRBV4-1; abundance: -; d_gene: TRBD2; j_gene: TRBJ2-1; CDR3nt: TGCGCCAGCAGCCAAGATCTCTGGGTGCGTGGGCTAGCGGATTCGGATGAGCAGTTCTTC; CDR3aa: CASSQDLWVRGLADSDEQFF
v_gene: TRBV9; abundance: -; d_gene: TRBD1; j_gene: TRBJ1-1; CDR3nt: TGTGCCAGCACCCCCGATACGAGGGGGCTCACTGAAGCTTTCTTT; CDR3aa: CASTPDTRGLTEAFF
v_gene: TRBV28; abundance: -; d_gene: TRBD1; j_gene: TRBJ1-6; CDR3nt: TGTGCCAGCAGTGCCGGACAGGGTGGCTCGAATTCACCCCTCCACTTT; CDR3aa: CASSAGQGGSNSPLHF
v_gene: TRBV28; abundance: -; d_gene: TRBD1; j_gene: TRBJ1-5; CDR3nt: TGTGCCAGCAGTTTTCCCGGGACAGGCAATCAGCCCCAGCATTTT; CDR3aa: CASSFPGTGNQPQHF
v_gene: TRBV19; abundance: few; d_gene: TRBD1; j_gene: TRBJ1-3; CDR3nt: TGTGCCAGTAGTGCCTGGGACAGGGATAGCCCTGGAAACACCATATATTTT; CDR3aa: CASSAWDRDSPGNTIYF
v_gene: TRBV5-1; abundance: -; d_gene: -; j_gene: TRBJ2-1; CDR3nt: TGCGCCAGCAGCTCCCTACTCGGGGGAGCCCACTCCTACAATGAGCAGTTCTTC; CDR3aa: CASSSLLGGAHSYNEQFF
v_gene: TRBV29-1; abundance: -; d_gene: TRBD2; j_gene: TRBJ2-1; CDR3nt: TGCAGCGTTGAAGACGGCGGGAGGGCCGTCTATGAGCAGTTCTTC; CDR3aa: CSVEDGGRAVYEQFF
v_gene: TRBV5-1; abundance: -; d_gene: TRBD1; j_gene: TRBJ2-5; CDR3nt: TGCGCCAGCAGCTTGACAGGGGGACAAGAGACCCAGTACTTC; CDR3aa: CASSLTGGQETQYF
v_gene: TRBV5-5; abundance: -; d_gene: TRBD2; j_gene: TRBJ2-7; CDR3nt: TGTGCCAGCAGCTTGTGGCAGGGAGGGGACTACGAGCAGTACTTC; CDR3aa: CASSLWQGGDYEQYF
v_gene: TRBV27; abundance: -; d_gene: -; j_gene: TRBJ2-7; CDR3nt: TGTGCCAGCAGTTCCGGTAGCTCCTACGAGCAGTACTTC; CDR3aa: CASSSGSSYEQYF
v_gene: TRBV4-3; abundance: -; d_gene: TRBD1; j_gene: TRBJ2-7; CDR3nt: TGCGCCAGCAGCCAAGATCCTAGTCTTCCGGGACAGGGGGACGAGCAGTACTTC; CDR3aa: CASSQDPSLPGQGDEQYF
v_gene: TRBV4-3; abundance: -; d_gene: -; j_gene: TRBJ2-7; CDR3nt: TGCGCCAGCAGCCAAGATCCCAGGGGATGTGACGAGCAGTACTTC; CDR3aa: CASSQDPRGCDEQYF
v_gene: TRBV5-6; abundance: -; d_gene: TRBD1; j_gene: TRBJ2-7; CDR3nt: TGTGCCAGCAGGGATGGACAGGGAATCTCCTACGAGCAGTACTTC; CDR3aa: CASRDGQGISYEQYF
v_gene: TRBV28; abundance: -; d_gene: -; j_gene: TRBJ1-1; CDR3nt: TGTGCCAGCAGTTTACCCCCGGCGGGGGTAGGGGGGATGAACACTGAAGCTTTCTTT; CDR3aa: CASSLPPAGVGGMNTEAFF
v_gene: TRBV6-1; abundance: -; d_gene: -; j_gene: TRBJ1-5; CDR3nt: TGTGCCAGCAGCCCGGTTAGGCCTCAGGGGCCCCAGCATTTT; CDR3aa: CASSPVRPQGPQHF
v_gene: TRBV5-8; abundance: -; d_gene: -; j_gene: TRBJ1-5; CDR3nt: TGTGCCAGCAGCCCCGGATCCGCCGGGGATCAGCCCCAGCATTTT; CDR3aa: CASSPGSAGDQPQHF
v_gene: TRBV7-9; abundance: once; d_gene: TRBD2; j_gene: TRBJ2-7; CDR3nt: TGTGCCAGCAGCTTCAGCGGGGGCTACGAGCAGTACTTC; CDR3aa: CASSFSGGYEQYF
v_gene: TRBV5-6; abundance: -; d_gene: TRBD2; j_gene: TRBJ2-3; CDR3nt: TGTGCCAGCAGTTCACTAGCGGGAGGGGTAGATACGCAGTATTTT; CDR3aa: CASSSLAGGVDTQYF
v_gene: TRBV9; abundance: -; d_gene: TRBD1; j_gene: TRBJ1-3; CDR3nt: TGTGCCAGCAGCGTAGCGACGGACAGGGGGCCTGGAAACACCATATATTTT; CDR3aa: CASSVATDRGPGNTIYF
v_gene: TRBV4-3; abundance: -; d_gene: TRBD1; j_gene: TRBJ2-7; CDR3nt: TGCGCCAGCAGCCAAGGGAGACAGGGGGCCTTCGAGCAGTACTTC; CDR3aa: CASSQGRQGAFEQYF
v_gene: TRBV5-6; abundance: -; d_gene: -; j_gene: TRBJ2-2; CDR3nt: TGTGCCAGCAGCTTTTCGTCCGGGGAGCTGTTTTTT; CDR3aa: CASSFSSGELFF
v_gene: TRBV28; abundance: -; d_gene: TRBD1; j_gene: TRBJ1-4; CDR3nt: TGTGCCAGCAGTTTATTCCGGGACAGGGAAGAAGGAGCAACTAATGAAAAACTGTTTTTT; CDR3aa: CASSLFRDREEGATNEKLFF
v_gene: TRBV7-9; abundance: few; d_gene: TRBD1; j_gene: TRBJ2-7; CDR3nt: TGTGCCAGCAGCCCCGACAGGGGGCGTTCCTACGAGCAGTACTTC; CDR3aa: CASSPDRGRSYEQYF
v_gene: TRBV5-6; abundance: -; d_gene: TRBD1; j_gene: TRBJ1-2; CDR3nt: TGTGCCAGCAGACCGGACAGGCGGGCATTCTATGGCTACACCTTC; CDR3aa: CASRPDRRAFYGYTF
v_gene: TRBV15; abundance: -; d_gene: -; j_gene: TRBJ2-7; CDR3nt: TGTGCCACCAGCAGACTCAGGGACGAGCAGTACTTC; CDR3aa: CATSRLRDEQYF
v_gene: TRBV28; abundance: -; d_gene: TRBD2; j_gene: TRBJ2-1; CDR3nt: TGTGCCAGCAGTTTAGGAATAAACGGGACTAGCGGGGTGGGATACAATGAGCAGTTCTTC; CDR3aa: CASSLGINGTSGVGYNEQFF
v_gene: TRBV4-2; abundance: once; d_gene: -; j_gene: TRBJ1-5; CDR3nt: TGTGCCAGCAGCCTCTACAGGGATCCGAATAGCAATCAGCCCCAGCATTTT; CDR3aa: CASSLYRDPNSNQPQHF
v_gene: TRBV7-9; abundance: -; d_gene: TRBD2; j_gene: TRBJ2-6; CDR3nt: TGTGCCAGCAGCTATATTACTAGCGTTGCAAACGGGGCCAACGTCCTGACTTTC; CDR3aa: CASSYITSVANGANVLTF
v_gene: TRBV28; abundance: -; d_gene: TRBD2; j_gene: TRBJ2-5; CDR3nt: TGTGCCAGCTGGACTAGCGGGGGCCAAGAGACCCAGTACTTC; CDR3aa: CASWTSGGQETQYF
v_gene: TRBV19; abundance: -; d_gene: TRBD1; j_gene: TRBJ1-5; CDR3nt: TGTGCCAGTAGTGCCCCGGGACAGGGAGATCAGCCCCAGCATTTT; CDR3aa: CASSAPGQGDQPQHF
v_gene: TRBV20-1; abundance: -; d_gene: -; j_gene: TRBJ1-2; CDR3nt: TGCAGTTGGCCCGTTCATGGCTACACCTTC; CDR3aa: CSWPVHGYTF
v_gene: TRBV27; abundance: -; d_gene: TRBD2; j_gene: TRBJ2-3; CDR3nt: TGTGCCAGCAGTTCAAGTGGGACTAGCGGGAACCCCCAACCCAAGAGTGCTAGCACAGATACGCAGTATTTT; CDR3aa: CASSSSGTSGNPQPKSASTDTQYF
v_gene: TRBV14; abundance: -; d_gene: -; j_gene: TRBJ2-1; CDR3nt: TGTGCCAGCAGCCAAGGTCGCAGGTACAATGAGCAGTTCTTC; CDR3aa: CASSQGRRYNEQFF
v_gene: TRBV10-3; abundance: -; d_gene: TRBD1; j_gene: TRBJ2-7; CDR3nt: TGTGCCATCAGTGCCCGGTTGAGGGACAGAGACTCCTACGAGCAGTACTTC; CDR3aa: CAISARLRDRDSYEQYF
v_gene: TRBV4-3; abundance: -; d_gene: -; j_gene: TRBJ2-7; CDR3nt: TGCGCCAGCAGCCAAGTTCTCCCAGCCTACGAGCAGTACTTC; CDR3aa: CASSQVLPAYEQYF
v_gene: TRBV23-1; abundance: -; d_gene: -; j_gene: TRBJ2-7; CDR3nt: TGCGCCAGCAGTCAACATGCCGGGGGTTCGGGCGACTACGAGCAGTACTTC; CDR3aa: CASSQHAGGSGDYEQYF
v_gene: TRBV4-3; abundance: -; d_gene: TRBD1; j_gene: TRBJ2-2; CDR3nt: TGCGCCAGCAGCCAAACAGGGGCCCCGGACACCGGGGAGCTGTTTTTT; CDR3aa: CASSQTGAPDTGELFF
v_gene: TRBV5-1; abundance: -; d_gene: TRBD1; j_gene: TRBJ1-2; CDR3nt: TGCGCCAGCAGCTCGGGGACAGGGATCTATGGCTACACCTTC; CDR3aa: CASSSGTGIYGYTF
v_gene: TRBV9; abundance: -; d_gene: TRBD2; j_gene: TRBJ2-3; CDR3nt: TGTGCCAGCAGCCCCGAGACTAGCGGGGTTTCAGATACGCAGTATTTT; CDR3aa: CASSPETSGVSDTQYF
v_gene: TRBV10-3; abundance: few; d_gene: -; j_gene: TRBJ1-5; CDR3nt: TGTGCCATCAGTGATCTCGGGAGCTCAGATCAGCCCCAGCATTTT; CDR3aa: CAISDLGSSDQPQHF
v_gene: TRBV30; abundance: -; d_gene: TRBD2; j_gene: TRBJ2-7; CDR3nt: TGTGCCTGTACCGGACTAGCGGGACGCTACGAGCAGTACTTC; CDR3aa: CACTGLAGRYEQYF